This T cell receptor (beta chain) comes out of a study of shared T cell receptors in the human thymus. Profiling relied on immunoSEQ multiplex PCR, and the TCRdb table lists in-frame clones only, not all of them. Of about 710,000 clones listed, about 90% are singletons. The V gene lost 0 bases and the J gene lost 2 bases, with 15 bases spanning the gap. CDR3 length: 17 residues. Germline CDR1 is LGHNA and CDR2 is YSLEER. The data were also submitted as part of a second study, on human thymus T cells. That work states: There appeared to be biased usage of V and J genes in thymic and blood repertoires.

The receptor was isolated from a boy in the first two years of life with a congenital heart defect. This chain connects TRBV4-3 to TRBJ2-3, with D possibly TRBD2 on 5 matching bases. The sequencing input was thymocytes. The CDR3, as DNA: TGCGCCAGCAGCCAAGATCCGCGGCTGGAGGACACAGATACGCAGTATTTT. It yields the protein CASSQDPRLEDTDTQYF.